This entry features one TCR beta chain sequence. As yet, its antigen is unknown. Reverse transcription of about 0.5 to 1 ug RNA used random hexamers. Amplification of TCR beta CDR3 spanned 54 Vbeta and 13 Jbeta via immunoSEQ multiplex PCR. TCRdb analysed the immunoSEQ multiplex PCR reads with MiXCR anew, one entry per CDR3 protein. The profile shows about 210,000 distinct CDR3 sequences, 94% of them singletons. This entry comes from a study of CD8 T cells in Susac syndrome. Background on the study: Among the Susac syndrome patients who underwent sequencing, about six had clinically active disease, while about 8 of them were in remission. Study-level findings and limits: It was acknowledged in the study that the number of individuals who were included in its TCR sequencing and HLA analysis was relatively small.

The CDR3 extends over 17 amino acids. The V segment lost 3 bases and the J segment 5 bases; nucleotides outside the gene matches: 9. Germline-derived CDR1 and CDR2 are KGHDR and SFDVKD. The chain couples TRBV24-1 to TRBJ2-7; 13 bases align to TRBD2. Specimen: CD4+ T cells from PBMCs. The sequence came from a human donor with Susac syndrome. The CDR3 DNA reads as TGTGCCACCAGTGATACCGGGACTAGCGGGGTCCATGACGAGCAGTACTTC. It specifies CATSDTGTSGVHDEQYF.